A selection of T cell receptor beta chains follows, all from one sample in a study of cytomegalovirus exposure and HLA in healthy donors. Clones were sequenced by immunoSEQ multiplex PCR, and TCRdb holds only the in-frame ones, with some missing. The repertoire holds approximately 100,000 clones, with 86% as singletons. The specimen sequenced was PBMCs. The receptors here all came from a man between 25 and 39 years old in good health and CMV-seropositive. Each CDR3 is given without its conserved first and last residue. D genes are given only for firm matches.

V	D	J	CDR3
TRBV2	TRBD1	TRBJ2-2	ANTNRGGGELF
TRBV28	-	TRBJ1-5	ASTQGGGGNQPQH
TRBV10-1	-	TRBJ2-7	VSSSMRGDYEQY
TRBV10-2	-	TRBJ1-5	ASNPSGANQPQH
TRBV7-7	-	TRBJ2-1	ASSLAPGPYNEQF
TRBV29-1	TRBD2	TRBJ2-1	SSSPGGRPTYNEQF
TRBV5-4	TRBD1	TRBJ2-2	ASRSGGFGTGELF
TRBV7-9	TRBD2	TRBJ2-1	ASSLPFRLAGAYNEQF
TRBV10-3	TRBD2	TRBJ2-1	AISDPGLAGVTNEQF
TRBV7-6	TRBD1	TRBJ1-1	ASSLAPRTGGTEAF
TRBV10-3	TRBD1	TRBJ1-5	AISETTGGGWGNQPQH
TRBV7-9	TRBD1	TRBJ1-1	ASSSKLSGQGDTEAF
TRBV5-1	TRBD1	TRBJ2-2	ASSLATGDAGELF
TRBV11-2	-	TRBJ2-7	ASSLVRGPLEQY
TRBV7-2	TRBD2	TRBJ2-5	ASSLAGGYQETQY
TRBV28	TRBD2	TRBJ2-7	ASSPSGSETYEQY
TRBV11-2	-	TRBJ2-1	ASSLGQNNEQF
TRBV20-1	-	TRBJ2-1	SARLAWEQF
TRBV18	-	TRBJ2-1	ASSGPEQF
TRBV7-8	TRBD2	TRBJ2-3	ASNEGTITTDTQY
TRBV6-1	-	TRBJ2-1	ASSKELFLGDEQF
TRBV7-9	-	TRBJ2-3	ASSVSGIFRDTQY
TRBV28	TRBD1	TRBJ1-4	ASSRLGTGDEKLF
TRBV2	-	TRBJ1-5	ASSAVGVLSNQPQH
TRBV5-1	TRBD2	TRBJ2-7	ASSPGLAGGSSYEQY
TRBV21-1	-	TRBJ2-1	ASSKGTSDNEQF
TRBV7-2	-	TRBJ2-7	ASSLRSGQPYEQY
TRBV28	TRBD1	TRBJ1-5	ASSHGGLFRWDRRGNQPQH
TRBV10-3	TRBD1	TRBJ2-1	AIRAGTENYNEQF
TRBV28	TRBD1	TRBJ1-2	ASRSPASTGGAGGYT
TRBV7-2	TRBD1	TRBJ1-4	ASSSRDRNPINEKLF
TRBV5-1	-	TRBJ1-4	ASSRSGGDEKLF
TRBV29-1	-	TRBJ1-5	SVEDWTGKQH
TRBV6-5	-	-	ASSYPPTYEQY
TRBV5-6	TRBD1	TRBJ2-7	ASSPDRRPTIVY
TRBV6-5	TRBD1	TRBJ1-2	ASSTGQRGYT
TRBV6-1	-	TRBJ2-5	ASTYRASKLPQY
TRBV10-3	TRBD2	TRBJ2-3	AISTGAGGPTDTQY
TRBV5-1	TRBD2	TRBJ2-1	ASSLGGAGGPYNEQF
TRBV11-2	TRBD1	TRBJ2-5	ASSLVGQQETQY
TRBV4-1	-	TRBJ1-5	ASSQGQAGEYQPQH
TRBV7-8	TRBD1	TRBJ2-7	ASSTPRDRGTYEQY
TRBV30	TRBD1	TRBJ2-2	AWSKARTGPTGELF
TRBV28	TRBD1	TRBJ2-2	ASSSTGTGRTGELF
TRBV2	TRBD2	TRBJ2-7	ASSGLAGSYEQY
TRBV19	TRBD1	TRBJ2-5	ASSIVRTGYLGETQY
TRBV15	TRBD1	TRBJ2-7	ATSTAGTGSGLPPYEQY
TRBV30	TRBD1	TRBJ2-7	AWGTGQYEQY
TRBV18	-	TRBJ1-2	ASSPDLGVPYGYT
TRBV14	TRBD2	TRBJ2-5	ASSRRPVGGQETQY
TRBV7-6	-	TRBJ2-1	ASSLGATVNEQF
TRBV19	-	TRBJ1-3	ASSISGSSGNTIY
TRBV7-2	TRBD1	TRBJ2-1	ASSLVGTVNEQF
TRBV11-2	-	TRBJ2-7	ASSSPVRGTYEQY
TRBV10-3	-	TRBJ1-2	ATQSGTGYGYT
TRBV5-6	-	TRBJ2-2	ASSPRAGVGELF
TRBV5-1	-	TRBJ1-1	ASSKDQGNTEAF
TRBV29-1	-	TRBJ2-3	SVEWRVGDTQY